This T cell receptor beta chain was recovered during a study of T cell responses to AZD1222 COVID-19 vaccine. The overall study: Whether given at about 4 or about 12 weeks, second doses were pooled.

The repertoire was sequenced with immunoSEQ multiplex PCR; TCRdb's copy has only in-frame clones and lacks some. Here the sample spans tens of thousands of clones, 80% to 90% being singletons. This clone was observed once. Its target is not known. Points from the study as a whole: Only a handful of AZD1222 recipients, several in all, had baseline seropositivity. With two AZD1222 doses given, Spike-specific TCR breadth and depth both rose.

V lost 6 bases and J lost 5, with 8 bases in between. The CDR3 covers 12 residues. Germline loops: CDR1 SGDLS, CDR2 YYNGEE. This receptor was identified in an adult in good health. Material: peripheral blood, obtained on day 0 of AZD1222 vaccination. This chain uses TRBV9 with TRBJ2-2, with D possibly being TRBD2 (5 bases). This CDR3 is CASTGMTGELFF. The CDR3 DNA is TGTGCCAGCACGGGGATGACCGGGGAGCTGTTTTTT.